A single sample gave rise to the 12 T cell receptor beta chains below, sequenced in a study of blood T cell repertoires in COVID-19 (dated by TCRdb to 2018 to 2021). Library preparation was by the immunoSEQ multiplex PCR assay. Not all clones reach the TCRdb copy of this immuneACCESS table, which keeps in-frame sequences only. Checked studies attribute under half of the gap to unresolved V genes and leave the rest unexplained. The sample table records 110,000 to 150,000 clones; roughly 84% of these occur just once. The ten largest make up about 10% of the sample. Sequenced input: peripheral blood. These receptors originate from a man aged 60 to 69 with active or convalescent COVID-19.

This chain connects TRBV11-2 to TRBJ2-6; 7 positions match TRBD1. CDR1 and CDR2 from the germline V gene are SGHAT and FQNNGV. The CDR3 has 18 amino acids. The junction had 9 bases not matched to a gene; V was cut back by 3 bases and J by 1 base. CDR3 sequence: CASSFGQAWRSGANVLTF. The CDR3, as DNA: TGTGCCAGCAGCTTCGGACAGGCCTGGCGATCTGGGGCCAACGTCCTGACTTTC.

In its sample, this clone was seen once. CDR3 nucleotides: TGCGCCAGCAGCTTTCGGTCAACCGCAACTAATGAAAAACTGTTTTTT. Protein: CASSFRSTATNEKLFF. The chain is built from TRBV5-1 and TRBJ1-4; D remains unclear. The V end lost 2 bases, the J end lost 0 bases, and 11 bases lay between the germline ends. This CDR3 is 16 amino acids long. In germline, CDR1 is SGHRS, CDR2 YFSETQ.

J is TRBJ1-1 and V is TRBV10-3; no reliable D call. Germline-derived CDR1 and CDR2 are ENHRY and SYGVKD. Deletions cut 3 bases from V and 3 bases from J, with 14 bases between. CDR3 length: 15 residues. CDR3 in DNA: TGTGCCATCAGTGACCCGGAAGTTCGGGACACTGAAGCTTTCTTT. Amino acids: CAISDPEVRDTEAFF.

The rearrangement joins TRBV12-3 or TRBV12-4 to TRBJ1-2; no firm D call. The CDR3 runs to 13 residues. With 3 bases removed from V and 7 bases from J, the gap between germline ends came to 12 bases. CDR3 sequence reads: CASSFSIGTGYTF. The CDR3 nucleotides are TGTGCCAGCAGTTTCTCGATCGGTACTGGCTACACCTTC.

The chain couples TRBV2 to TRBJ1-2; D may be TRBD1 (6 bases). This CDR3 contains 13 residues. Germline V gives CDR1 SNHLY, CDR2 FYNNEI. Trimming pared 8 bases from V and 4 bases from J, leaving 14 bases between. Here the CDR3 reads CASGLGGPYGYTF. The CDR3 nucleotides are TGTGCCAGCGGTTTGGGGGGGCCCTATGGCTACACCTTC.

The chain recombines TRBV30 with TRBJ1-4, with 7 bases aligning to TRBD1. Unmatched junction bases numbered 7, after V lost 8 bases and J lost 1 base. The CDR3 length is 14 residues. Germline-derived CDR1 and CDR2 are GTSNPN and SVGIG (reference sequence). The CDR3 is CASRGSGTNEKLFF. CDR3 sequence (DNA): TGTGCCAGCAGGGGGTCGGGAACTAATGAAAAACTGTTTTTT.

The chain employs TRBV2 and TRBJ1-1; D gene unclear. The CDR3 extends over 13 amino acids. CDR1 is SNHLY, CDR2 FYNNEI, per germline. V was shortened by 6 bases and J by 1 base, with 9 bases between the two germline ends. The CDR3 loop is CASSVTGNTEAFF. The CDR3 bases are TGTGCCAGCAGCGTCACGGGGAACACTGAAGCTTTCTTT.

The chain has TRBV28 and TRBJ2-5; 12 bases agree with TRBD2. Germline V lookup: CDR1 MDHEN, CDR2 SYDVKM. The CDR3 is made up of 17 amino acids. V shed 6 bases, J shed 4 bases, and the junction held 12 bases outside the gene matches. The CDR3 bases are TGTGCCAGCAGGGGAGCGCTAGCGGGAGGGAGTAGAGAGACCCAGTACTTC. Amino acids: CASRGALAGGSRETQYF.

The V and J genes are TRBV5-6 and TRBJ2-7, with a tentative D call TRBD2 (6 bases). Germline V CDR1 and CDR2: SGHDT, YYEEEE. Trimming took off 6 bases at V and 3 bases at J, with 10 bases between the two ends. The CDR3 runs 12 residues. The CDR3: CASTVGGYEQYV. The CDR3 nucleotides are TGTGCCAGCACCGTGGGGGGCTACGAGCAGTACGTC.

The V call is TRBV19, the J call TRBJ2-1; TRBD1 agrees at 8 bases. V was clipped by 7 bases and J by 8 bases; unmatched bases: 10. The CDR3 length is 14 residues. Germline lookup yields CDR1 LNHDA and CDR2 SQIVND (reference sequence). The CDR3 region has the DNA TGTGCCAGTACGGGACAGGTGAGGCACGATGAGCAGTTCTTC. Translating it yields CASTGQVRHDEQFF.

The rearrangement links TRBV5-1 to TRBJ2-7; 7 bases map to TRBD1. V gave up 4 bases and J gave up 6 bases; unmatched junction bases: 13. Germline V gene data show CDR1 as SGHRS and CDR2 as YFSETQ. The CDR3 loop spans 15 amino acids. The CDR3 DNA reads as TGCGCCAGCAGCGCGGCCCGGGACAGAGGAAGCGAGCAGTACTTC. It translates to CASSAARDRGSEQYF.

The chain has TRBV18 and TRBJ1-2; D is unresolved. CDR1 and CDR2 from the germline V gene are KGHSH and LQKENI. Trimming stripped 2 bases from V and 5 bases from J, with 9 bases between. This CDR3 spans 13 amino acids. The CDR3 DNA follows: TGTGCCAGCTCACCAGGAGACGATTATGGCTACACCTTC. It codes for CASSPGDDYGYTF.